A single sample gave rise to the 17 T cell receptor beta chains below, sequenced in a study of blood T cell repertoires in COVID-19. Data came from immunoSEQ multiplex PCR; TCRdb stores just in-frame clones and leaves some out. The repertoire consists of around 47,000 clones, with less than 70% occurring once and the leading ten covering 5.5% to 6.5%. The sequencing sample was made of peripheral blood. All receptors derive from an older man with acute or convalescent COVID-19.

This clone has more than one count but fewer than ten. V usage is TRBV25-1 and J usage is TRBJ1-1; 8 positions match TRBD1. CDR3 length: 14 amino acids. The V segment lost 1 base and the J segment 8 bases; nucleotides outside the gene matches: 6. Germline CDR1 is MGHDK and CDR2 is SYGVNS. CDR3 nucleotide sequence: TGTGCCAGCAGTGAATCCGGACAGGGTCGAGAAGCTTTCTTT. Protein: CASSESGQGREAFF.

This clone showed up just a few times. V gene TRBV6-5 combines with J gene TRBJ1-1; no clear D. The germline V and J ends were trimmed by 4 bases and 0 bases, with 6 bases remaining between them. The CDR3 spans 13 residues. The germline V gene encodes CDR1 MNHEY and CDR2 SVGAGI. This CDR3 reads CASSSSLNTEAFF. DNA for the CDR3: TGTGCCAGCAGTTCGTCTTTGAACACTGAAGCTTTCTTT.

This clone was recorded a few times. This chain joins TRBV7-9 and TRBJ1-1; D is undetermined. The V end was cut by 1 base, the J end by 0 bases, with 12 bases between. The CDR3 runs to 16 residues. In germline, CDR1 is SEHNR, CDR2 FQNEAQ (reference sequence). CDR3 sequence: CASSLGGGSVNTEAFF. The DNA for the CDR3 is TGTGCCAGCAGCTTAGGGGGAGGCAGTGTGAACACTGAAGCTTTCTTT.

In its sample, this clone was seen once. The CDR3 here is CASSLETSGRGNEQFF. CDR3 nucleotide sequence: TGTGCCAGCAGCTTAGAGACTAGCGGGAGAGGTAATGAGCAGTTCTTC. This chain uses TRBV7-6 with TRBJ2-1; 12 bases align to TRBD2. CDR3 length: 16 amino acids. CDR1 SGHVS and CDR2 FNYEAQ come from the germline V gene. V shed 1 base and J 7 bases; nucleotides not matched to a gene: 5.

This clone has more than one count but fewer than ten. The chain carries TRBV19 and TRBJ2-6, with TRBD1 identical over 7 bases. Germline CDR1 and CDR2: LNHDA and SQIVND (reference sequence). With V trimmed by 5 bases and J by 4 bases, 14 bases remained unmatched. The CDR3 runs to 18 residues. This CDR3 reads CASSPWDSIRVGANVLTF. Written as DNA, the CDR3 is TGTGCCAGTAGTCCTTGGGACAGCATTCGAGTGGGGGCCAACGTCCTGACTTTC.

This clone appeared a few times. This chain joins TRBV5-1 and TRBJ2-7; TRBD2 might be the D (5 bases). This CDR3 is built from 15 residues. Deletions cut 0 bases from V and 3 bases from J, with 13 bases between. Per the germline V gene, CDR1 is SGHRS and CDR2 is YFSETQ. The CDR3 DNA is TGCGCCAGCAGCTTGGCCGGGGTAGCTAACTACGAGCAGTACTTC. Its protein product is CASSLAGVANYEQYF.

The chain is built from TRBV18 and TRBJ2-2; 7 nucleotides match TRBD2. Germline values: CDR1 KGHSH, CDR2 LQKENI. The CDR3 has 14 residues. V lost 1 base, J lost 6 bases, and 2 bases stayed unmatched. The CDR3 loop is CASSPLAGAGELFF. CDR3 bases: TGTGCCAGCTCACCACTAGCGGGCGCCGGGGAGCTGTTTTTT. The full variable domain, its missing parts supplied by reference TRBV18 and TRBJ2-2, is NAGVMQNPRHLVRRRGQEARLRCSPMKGHSHVYWYRQLPEEGLKFMVYLQKENIIDESGMPKERFSAEFPKEGPSILRIQQVVRGDSAAYFCASSPLAGAGELFFGEGSRLTVL.

The CDR3 reads CASSESRVSSGGAKDTQYF. CDR3 bases: TGTGCCAGCAGCGAAAGCCGGGTATCGAGCGGGGGGGCCAAAGATACGCAGTATTTT. The chain joins TRBV7-9 to TRBJ2-3; the match to TRBD2 covers 10 bases. Germline-derived CDR1 and CDR2 are SEHNR and FQNEAQ (reference sequence). The ends lost 5 bases at V and 5 bases at J; junction bases unmatched: 19. The CDR3 has 19 residues.

Written as DNA, the CDR3 is TGTGCCAGCAGCCGCGGAGGCAGTAACACCGGGGAGCTGTTTTTT. This gives the protein CASSRGGSNTGELFF. The chain links TRBV7-6 to TRBJ2-2, with D possibly TRBD2 on 5 matching bases. Trimming took 5 bases from V and 2 from J, leaving 12 bases between them. CDR3 length: 15 amino acids. Germline V gives CDR1 SGHVS, CDR2 FNYEAQ.

A single count supports this clone. V usage is TRBV27 and J usage is TRBJ2-3; 12 positions agree with TRBD2. The CDR3 length is 16 residues. V lost 6 bases to trimming and J lost 2 bases; unmatched junction nucleotides: 6. Germline V gives CDR1 MNHEY, CDR2 SMNVEV (reference sequence). DNA of the CDR3: TGTGCCAGCAGACCGGGACTAGCGGGCTACACAGATACGCAGTATTTT. Amino acids: CASRPGLAGYTDTQYF.

The V call is TRBV19, the J call TRBJ2-3, with 8 positions matching TRBD1. CDR3 length: 13 residues. Germline V gives CDR1 LNHDA, CDR2 SQIVND (reference sequence). Trimming cost V 6 bases and J 3 bases; bases outside gene matches: 2. The CDR3 nucleotides read TGTGCCAGTAGCAGGACAGGGACAGATACGCAGTATTTT. Translating gives CASSRTGTDTQYF.

The V call is TRBV27, the J call TRBJ1-1; D is undetermined. V lost 5 bases to trimming and J lost 2 bases, with 12 bases between them. This CDR3 comprises 14 residues. Germline values: CDR1 MNHEY, CDR2 SMNVEV (reference sequence). The DNA of the CDR3 is TGTGCCAGCAGTCCCTGGGAGTCCAACACTGAAGCTTTCTTT. It codes for CASSPWESNTEAFF.

This chain joins TRBV6-5 and TRBJ1-1; a weak D match, TRBD1 (5 bases). This CDR3 has 15 residues. V lost 6 bases and J 0 bases, leaving 14 bases between the germline ends. CDR1 is MNHEY and CDR2 is SVGAGI in the germline V gene. The CDR3 DNA reads TGTGCCAGCAGAGGCGGACACATTATGAACACTGAAGCTTTCTTT. Translation gives CASRGGHIMNTEAFF.

DNA for the CDR3: TGCGCCAGCAGCCCCGGACTAGCGGGAGGGGGCCCAGATACGCAGTATTTT. This sequence encodes CASSPGLAGGGPDTQYF. The chain links TRBV10-2 to TRBJ2-3, with 15 positions matching TRBD2. CDR1 is WSHSY and CDR2 is SAAADI in the germline V gene. V lost 6 bases to trimming and J lost 4 bases; unmatched junction nucleotides: 8. This CDR3 has 17 amino acids.

The V call is TRBV30, the J call TRBJ1-2, with TRBD1 as a possible D gene (6 bases). Looked up from germline, CDR1 is GTSNPN and CDR2 is SVGIG (reference sequence). CDR3 length: 13 residues. V gave up 8 bases and J gave up 2 bases, with 15 bases separating them. The CDR3: CAAIGGANYGYTF. The DNA for the CDR3 is TGTGCCGCTATCGGGGGGGCCAACTATGGCTACACCTTC.

V usage is TRBV9 and J usage is TRBJ2-1, with 9 positions matching TRBD1. From germline, CDR1 is SGDLS and CDR2 YYNGEE. V dropped 5 bases and J dropped 0; count of bases not matched to a gene: 6. The CDR3 is made up of 16 amino acids. CDR3: CASRPGQGSSYNEQFF. The CDR3, as DNA: TGTGCCAGCAGACCTGGACAGGGGAGCTCCTACAATGAGCAGTTCTTC.

The chain couples TRBV30 to TRBJ1-3; D not resolved. CDR1 GTSNPN and CDR2 SVGIG come from the germline V gene (reference sequence). There are 14 residues in the CDR3. Trimming took off 1 base at V and 0 bases at J, with 7 bases between the two ends. In DNA form, the CDR3 reads TGTGCCTGGAGTGCCCGGAGCTCTGGAAACACCATATATTTT. Protein: CAWSARSSGNTIYF.